What follows describes a single TCR beta chain. The CDR3 extends over 15 amino acids. Per germline, CDR1 LNHDA and CDR2 SQIVND (reference sequence). The junction had 10 bases not matched to a gene; V was cut back by 6 bases and J by 5 bases. The sample comes from a study of Ad26.COV2.S vaccination and SARS-CoV-2 variants. Study at large: Doses of Ad26.COV2.S were injected into muscle once or twice, 56 days apart.

Treatment meaning: roughly 20 received Ad26.COV2.S at low or high dose, single or two shots; about 5 received placebo; per-sample allocation not given. Day 63 after the first vaccine or placebo injection was the time point for sampling. This adult donor, from Boston, was 18-55 years old. The protocol was immunoSEQ multiplex PCR, while the TCRdb copy is restricted to in-frame clones and leaves out a portion. Of under 550,000 clones listed, around nine tenths are singletons. The chain joins TRBV19 to TRBJ2-3, with 8 bases aligning to TRBD2. Specimen: peripheral blood, collected in a trial of Ad26.COV2.S vaccine versus placebo. The sequence was collected from a person aged 18-65 years who received the Ad26.COV2.S COVID-19 vaccine or a placebo. The CDR3 is CASSKSGSSGDTQYF. In nucleotides, the CDR3 is TGTGCCAGTAGCAAGAGCGGGAGCTCTGGAGATACGCAGTATTTT.